Listed below are T cell receptor beta chains from one sample, sequenced in a study of shared clonotypes between healthy human individuals. TCRdb keeps only in-frame clones here, not all; method: immunoSEQ multiplex PCR. The data show some 120,000 clones, under 70% seen once. Sequenced material: memory CD8+ T cells sorted from blood. All receptors derive from a woman aged 30 to 39 in good health. CDR3s include the opening cysteine and the closing phenylalanine or tryptophan. Each record gives: clone size, V gene, J gene, CDR3 length, D gene, CDR3 DNA, CDR3 protein. The D gene is left open where the match is weak. Size tells how often a clone was seen (once, few, many) or the class of an expanded clone, and some rows leave it out.

-	TRBV27	TRBJ1-1	13	-	TGTGCCAGCAGTTTAGGTGGGATAGGCGAAGCTTTCTTT	CASSLGGIGEAFF
-	TRBV7-2	TRBJ2-1	15	TRBD2	TGTGCCAGCAGCTCCGGGACTAGTGATAGCAATGAGCAGTTCTTC	CASSSGTSDSNEQFF
-	TRBV19	TRBJ1-2	15	-	TGTGCCAGTAGTAGGTACAGCCCCCCAGGGTATGGCTACACCTTC	CASSRYSPPGYGYTF
-	TRBV5-1	TRBJ2-7	14	-	TGCGCCAGCGGCCCTCGTGGGGCCTCCTACGAGCAGTACTTC	CASGPRGASYEQYF
many	TRBV7-9	TRBJ2-1	14	-	TGTGCCAGCAGCTTATATGCAGGGGGGGATGAGCAGTTCTTC	CASSLYAGGDEQFF
-	TRBV28	TRBJ2-7	17	TRBD2	TGTGCCAGCAGCTTAACGCCGGCGGGAGTAGGGACCTACGAGCAGTACTTC	CASSLTPAGVGTYEQYF
many	TRBV7-6	TRBJ2-6	16	TRBD1	TGTGCCAGCAGCACCGGGACAGGGGATGGGGCCAACGTCCTGACTTTC	CASSTGTGDGANVLTF
-	TRBV11-3	TRBJ2-2	13	-	TGTGCCAGCAGCTTGGGGAGGAACGGGGAGCTGTTTTTT	CASSLGRNGELFF
-	TRBV19	TRBJ1-2	14	-	TGTGCCAGTAGTAGCGTAGCCAGGGACTATGGCTACACCTTC	CASSSVARDYGYTF
few	TRBV25-1	TRBJ2-7	11	-	TGTGCCAGCAGTGATCACCGGCAGCAGTACTTC	CASSDHRQQYF
-	TRBV5-3	TRBJ2-7	17	TRBD2	TGTGCCAGAAGCCTCCCAGGTTACGCGGGAGTTCCCTACGAGCAGTACTTC	CARSLPGYAGVPYEQYF
-	TRBV11-2	TRBJ2-1	11	-	TGTGCCAGCAGTCGAGACAGAATGCAGTTCTTC	CASSRDRMQFF
-	TRBV5-6	TRBJ2-3	12	-	TGTGCCAGCAGCTCAGACACAGATACGCAGTATTTT	CASSSDTDTQYF
-	TRBV7-8	TRBJ1-1	16	-	TGTGCCACCCCACGCGCGGGCCCCAGGGGTATCACTGAAGCTTTCTTT	CATPRAGPRGITEAFF
-	TRBV5-1	TRBJ2-7	16	TRBD1	TGCGCCAGCAGCTTGCTACCGGGACAGGGAACTTACGAGCAGTACTTC	CASSLLPGQGTYEQYF
once	TRBV5-4	TRBJ2-3	15	TRBD2	TGTGCCAGCACTTCGCTAGCGGGAGCTGGAGATACGCAGTATTTT	CASTSLAGAGDTQYF
-	TRBV7-2	TRBJ1-5	13	-	TGTGCCAGCAGCCCCCAGCGGGATCAGCCCCAGCATTTT	CASSPQRDQPQHF
many	TRBV25-1	TRBJ2-1	15	TRBD2	TGTGCCAGCAGTCACGGGACTAGCAGATACAATGAGCAGTTCTTC	CASSHGTSRYNEQFF
-	TRBV2	TRBJ2-1	14	-	TGTGCCAGCCCCGCGACAGTCTCCTACAATGAGCAGTTCTTC	CASPATVSYNEQFF
-	TRBV5-6	TRBJ2-2	16	-	TGTGCCAGCAGCCCCTTGGGGAGGAGGAACACCGGGGAGCTGTTTTTT	CASSPLGRRNTGELFF
-	TRBV7-3	TRBJ2-5	11	-	TGTGCCAGCAGCTCGGGAGAGACCCAGTACTTC	CASSSGETQYF
-	TRBV19	TRBJ1-1	13	-	TGTGCCATTCTACAACCCTTTCAGTATGAAGCTTTCTTT	CAILQPFQYEAFF
few	TRBV2	TRBJ2-7	17	-	TGTGCCAGCAGCCAACCCCGGGCGGGGGCCTTTTCGGGCGAGCAGTACTTC	CASSQPRAGAFSGEQYF
-	TRBV27	TRBJ1-2	13	-	TGTGCCAGCAGTTTTGGCTTTAACTATGGCTACACCTTC	CASSFGFNYGYTF